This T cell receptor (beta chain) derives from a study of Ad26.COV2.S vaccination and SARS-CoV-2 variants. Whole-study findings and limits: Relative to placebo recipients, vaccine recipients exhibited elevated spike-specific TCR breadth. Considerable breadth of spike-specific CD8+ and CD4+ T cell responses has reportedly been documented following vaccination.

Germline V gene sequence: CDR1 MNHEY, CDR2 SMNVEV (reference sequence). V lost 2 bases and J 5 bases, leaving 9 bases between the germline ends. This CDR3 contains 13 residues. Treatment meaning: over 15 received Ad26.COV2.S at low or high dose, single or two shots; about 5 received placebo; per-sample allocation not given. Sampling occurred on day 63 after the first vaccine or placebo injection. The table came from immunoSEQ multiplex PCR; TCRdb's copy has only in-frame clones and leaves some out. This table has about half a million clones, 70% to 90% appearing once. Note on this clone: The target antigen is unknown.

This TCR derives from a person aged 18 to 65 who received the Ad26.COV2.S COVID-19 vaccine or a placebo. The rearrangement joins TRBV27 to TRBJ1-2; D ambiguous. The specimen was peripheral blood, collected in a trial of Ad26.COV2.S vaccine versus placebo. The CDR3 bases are TGTGCCAGCAGTTTAGCACCGCCTTATGGCTACACCTTC. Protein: CASSLAPPYGYTF.